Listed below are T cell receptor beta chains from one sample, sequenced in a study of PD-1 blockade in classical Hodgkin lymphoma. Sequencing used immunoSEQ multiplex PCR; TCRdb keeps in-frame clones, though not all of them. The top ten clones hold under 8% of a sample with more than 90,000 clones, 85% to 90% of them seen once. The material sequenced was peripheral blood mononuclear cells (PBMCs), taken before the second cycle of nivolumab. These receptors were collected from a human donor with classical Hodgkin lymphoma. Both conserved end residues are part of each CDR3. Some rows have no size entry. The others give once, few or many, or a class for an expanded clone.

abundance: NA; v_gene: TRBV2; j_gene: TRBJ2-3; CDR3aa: CASRERGGTDTQYF
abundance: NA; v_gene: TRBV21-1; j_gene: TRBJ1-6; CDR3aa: CASSKKNRGNSPLHF
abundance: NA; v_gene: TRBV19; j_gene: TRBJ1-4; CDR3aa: CASSMWRTGGSANEKLFF
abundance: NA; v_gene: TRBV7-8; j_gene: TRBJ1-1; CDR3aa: CASSLRLRGQDFTEAFF
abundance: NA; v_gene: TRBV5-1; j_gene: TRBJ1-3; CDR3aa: CASSLDGSYLGNTIYF
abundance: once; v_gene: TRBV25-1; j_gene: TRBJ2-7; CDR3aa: CASSVEGATYEQYF
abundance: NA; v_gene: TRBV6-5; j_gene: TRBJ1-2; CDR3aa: CASSYGESRGYTF
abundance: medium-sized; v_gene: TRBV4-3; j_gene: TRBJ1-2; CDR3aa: CASSQYKDYGYTF
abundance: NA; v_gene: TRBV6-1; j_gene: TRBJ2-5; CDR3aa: CASSRGLETQYF
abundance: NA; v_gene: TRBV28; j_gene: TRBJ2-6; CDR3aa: CASSSRTGRAGANVLTF
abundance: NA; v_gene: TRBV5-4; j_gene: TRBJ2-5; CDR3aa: CASSPISGGQETQYF
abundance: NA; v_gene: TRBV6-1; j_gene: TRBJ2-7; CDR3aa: CASNGYEQYF
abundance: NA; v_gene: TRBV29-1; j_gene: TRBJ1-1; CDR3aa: CSALGGPSLNTEAFF
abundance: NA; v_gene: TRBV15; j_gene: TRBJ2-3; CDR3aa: CATSRWAGASTDTQYF
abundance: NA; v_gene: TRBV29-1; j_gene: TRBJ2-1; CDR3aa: CSVGDRYNEQFF
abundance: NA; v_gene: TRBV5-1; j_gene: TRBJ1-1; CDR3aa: CASSFRSGPLNTEAFF
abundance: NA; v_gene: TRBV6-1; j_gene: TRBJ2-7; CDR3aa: CASSWGASYEQYF
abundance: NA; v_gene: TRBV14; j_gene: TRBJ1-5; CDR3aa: CASSQCRILRDRNQPQHF
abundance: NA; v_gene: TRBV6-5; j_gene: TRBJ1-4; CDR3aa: CASSARRELFF
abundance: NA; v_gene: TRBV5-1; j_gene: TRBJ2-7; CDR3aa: CASSSRTESYEQYF
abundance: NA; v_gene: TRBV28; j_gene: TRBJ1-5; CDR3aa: CASTDTGMDQPQHF
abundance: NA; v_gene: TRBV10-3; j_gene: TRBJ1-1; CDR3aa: CAIKWGDTEAFF
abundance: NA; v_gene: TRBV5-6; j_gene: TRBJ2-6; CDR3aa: CASSFGDSGANVLTF
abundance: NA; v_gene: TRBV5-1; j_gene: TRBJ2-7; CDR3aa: CASSYRDRDDEQYF
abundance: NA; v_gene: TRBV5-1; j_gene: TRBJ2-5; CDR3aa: CASSLASLIGEQETQYF
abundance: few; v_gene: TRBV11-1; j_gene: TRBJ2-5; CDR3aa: CASSLGTEYQETQYF
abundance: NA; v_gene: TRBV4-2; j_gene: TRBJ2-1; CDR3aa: CASSLPEGLAYNEQFF
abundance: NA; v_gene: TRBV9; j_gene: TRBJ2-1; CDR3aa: CASSVGTSGGALKQFF
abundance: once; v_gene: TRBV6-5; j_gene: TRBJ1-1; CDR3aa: CASSYRGRETEAFF
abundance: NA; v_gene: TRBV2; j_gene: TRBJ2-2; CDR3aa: CASSEGVAGALTGELFF
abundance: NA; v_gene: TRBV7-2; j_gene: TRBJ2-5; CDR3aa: CASSFPPLMGGTGDF
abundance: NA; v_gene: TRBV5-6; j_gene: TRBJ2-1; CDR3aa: CASSLGANEQFF
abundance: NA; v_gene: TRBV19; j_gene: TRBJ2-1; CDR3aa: CASSSQSSYNEQFF
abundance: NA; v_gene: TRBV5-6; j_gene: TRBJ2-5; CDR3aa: CASSQDPSLVAQYF
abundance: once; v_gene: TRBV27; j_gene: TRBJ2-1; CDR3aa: CASSLSLGGGKNEQFF
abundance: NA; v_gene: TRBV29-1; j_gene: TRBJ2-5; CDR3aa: CSVDPSGVETQYF
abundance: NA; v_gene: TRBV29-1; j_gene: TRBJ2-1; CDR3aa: CSARPGTSGVSSYNEQFF
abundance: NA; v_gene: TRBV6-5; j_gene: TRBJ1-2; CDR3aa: CASWTGPYGYTF
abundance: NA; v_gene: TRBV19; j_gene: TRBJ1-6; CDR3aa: CASSSGSPNSPLHF
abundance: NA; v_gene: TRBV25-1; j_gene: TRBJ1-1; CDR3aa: CASSAAFF
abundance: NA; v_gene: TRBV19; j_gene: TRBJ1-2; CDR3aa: CASEQGIGGYTF
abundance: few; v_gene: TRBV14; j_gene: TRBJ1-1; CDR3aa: CASSQVKGQNAEAFF
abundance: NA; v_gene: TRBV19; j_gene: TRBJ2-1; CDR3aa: CASSMRNNEQFF
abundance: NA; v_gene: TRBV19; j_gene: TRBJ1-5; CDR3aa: CASRGGQVGNQPQHF
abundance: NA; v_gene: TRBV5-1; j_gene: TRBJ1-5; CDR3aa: CASSFGTGGNQPQHF
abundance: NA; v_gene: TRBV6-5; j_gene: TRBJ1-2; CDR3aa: CASSYSAGGYGYTF
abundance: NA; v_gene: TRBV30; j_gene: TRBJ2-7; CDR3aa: CACTTGTGPTYEQYF
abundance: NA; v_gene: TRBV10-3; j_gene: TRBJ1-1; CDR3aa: CAISVQGQGSEAFF
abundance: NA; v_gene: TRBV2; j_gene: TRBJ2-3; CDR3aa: CASKRVAASDTQYF
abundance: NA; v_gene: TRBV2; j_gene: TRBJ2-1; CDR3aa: CASSDPVLAKPYNEQFF
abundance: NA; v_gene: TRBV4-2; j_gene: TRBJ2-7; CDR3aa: CASSQASLRGGPYEQYF
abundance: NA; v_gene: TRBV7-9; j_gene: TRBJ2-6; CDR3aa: CASSLGFGSSGANVLTF
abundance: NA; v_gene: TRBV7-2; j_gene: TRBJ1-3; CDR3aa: CASSLFAGAGNTIYF
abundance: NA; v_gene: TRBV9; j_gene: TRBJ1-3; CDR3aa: CASSGIWDSGNTIYF
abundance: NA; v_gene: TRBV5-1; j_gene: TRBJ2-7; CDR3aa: CASSLGGFRPYEQYF
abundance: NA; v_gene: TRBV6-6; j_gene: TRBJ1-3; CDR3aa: CASIGTGRHSGNTIYF
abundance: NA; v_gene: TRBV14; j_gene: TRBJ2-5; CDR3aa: CASSQESWGRKTQYF
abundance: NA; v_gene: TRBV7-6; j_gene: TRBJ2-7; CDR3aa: CASSPTSGQGVGEQYF
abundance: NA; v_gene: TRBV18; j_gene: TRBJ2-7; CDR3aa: CASSQDGQSYEQYF